These T cell receptor beta chains were read from a single sample in a study of T cell repertoires in cytomegalovirus infection. A single record per CDR3 protein comes from TCRdb applying MiXCR to the reads. The repertoire consists of approximately 250,000 distinct CDR3 sequences, with roughly 22% occurring once and the leading ten covering roughly 20%. Sequencing used CD8+ T cells from PBMCs. The receptors here all came from a human donor in good health (CMV status not recorded). Some clones in this sample may be carry-over from other donors' samples. Both conserved end residues are part of each CDR3. A D gene is named only where the DNA matches it firmly. Clone size is given for some rows only: seen once, a few or many times, or a class if the clone is expanded.

j_call: TRBJ2-1
d_call: NA
v_call: TRBV20-1
clone_size: NA
cdr3_aa: CSARRRGVHPGSYNEQFF
cdr3_nt: TGCAGTGCTAGACGGCGCGGGGTCCACCCGGGCTCCTACAATGAGCAGTTCTTC

j_call: TRBJ2-4
d_call: NA
v_call: TRBV7-2
clone_size: few
cdr3_aa: CASSLTIRDQYF
cdr3_nt: TGTGCCAGCAGCTTAACGATCAGGGATCAGTACTTC

j_call: TRBJ2-7
d_call: TRBD2
v_call: TRBV20-1
clone_size: few
cdr3_aa: CSARDGRGYYEQYF
cdr3_nt: TGCAGTGCTAGAGATGGGAGGGGTTACTACGAGCAGTACTTC

j_call: TRBJ2-3
d_call: TRBD2
v_call: TRBV5-1
clone_size: few
cdr3_aa: CASSLGTSGESGTQYF
cdr3_nt: TGCGCCAGCAGCTTGGGGACTAGCGGGGAGAGCGGTACGCAGTATTTT

j_call: TRBJ1-1
d_call: NA
v_call: TRBV20-1
clone_size: NA
cdr3_aa: CSAREGGIWSGAEAFF
cdr3_nt: TGCAGTGCTAGGGAGGGGGGTATTTGGTCAGGTGCTGAAGCTTTCTTT

j_call: TRBJ1-5
d_call: TRBD1
v_call: TRBV20-1
clone_size: many
cdr3_aa: CSARSTQGVSNQPQHF
cdr3_nt: TGCAGTGCTAGGAGCACGCAGGGGGTGAGCAATCAGCCCCAGCATTTT

j_call: TRBJ1-1
d_call: NA
v_call: TRBV12-3/TRBV12-4
clone_size: NA
cdr3_aa: CASSLSEAFF
cdr3_nt: TGTGCCAGCAGTCTTTCTGAAGCTTTCTTT

j_call: TRBJ1-2
d_call: NA
v_call: TRBV12-3/TRBV12-4
clone_size: many
cdr3_aa: CASSSGANYGYTF
cdr3_nt: TGTGCCAGCAGTTCGGGAGCTAACTATGGCTACACCTTC

j_call: TRBJ1-1
d_call: TRBD1
v_call: TRBV20-1
clone_size: NA
cdr3_aa: CSARTGDREAFF
cdr3_nt: TGCAGTGCTAGAACAGGGGACCGTGAAGCTTTCTTT

j_call: TRBJ1-2
d_call: NA
v_call: TRBV7-9
clone_size: NA
cdr3_aa: CASSSTDFDGYTF
cdr3_nt: TGTGCCAGCAGCTCTACGGACTTCGATGGCTACACCTTC

j_call: TRBJ1-1
d_call: NA
v_call: TRBV29-1
clone_size: NA
cdr3_aa: CSVDVGGTEAFF
cdr3_nt: TGCAGCGTTGACGTGGGAGGCACTGAAGCTTTCTTT

j_call: TRBJ2-2
d_call: NA
v_call: TRBV7-9
clone_size: NA
cdr3_aa: CASNGNTGELFF
cdr3_nt: TGTGCCAGCAATGGGAACACCGGGGAGCTGTTTTTT

j_call: TRBJ2-3
d_call: TRBD1
v_call: TRBV7-9
clone_size: many
cdr3_aa: CASSWDRDTDTQYF
cdr3_nt: TGTGCCAGCAGCTGGGACAGGGACACAGATACGCAGTATTTT

j_call: TRBJ2-7
d_call: TRBD1
v_call: TRBV7-9
clone_size: few
cdr3_aa: CASRQGGKDEQYF
cdr3_nt: TGTGCCAGCCGACAGGGGGGCAAGGACGAGCAGTACTTC

j_call: TRBJ1-1
d_call: TRBD1
v_call: TRBV28
clone_size: NA
cdr3_aa: CASSLGVTGSGTEAFF
cdr3_nt: TGTGCCAGCAGTTTGGGGGTGACAGGGTCCGGGACTGAAGCTTTCTTT